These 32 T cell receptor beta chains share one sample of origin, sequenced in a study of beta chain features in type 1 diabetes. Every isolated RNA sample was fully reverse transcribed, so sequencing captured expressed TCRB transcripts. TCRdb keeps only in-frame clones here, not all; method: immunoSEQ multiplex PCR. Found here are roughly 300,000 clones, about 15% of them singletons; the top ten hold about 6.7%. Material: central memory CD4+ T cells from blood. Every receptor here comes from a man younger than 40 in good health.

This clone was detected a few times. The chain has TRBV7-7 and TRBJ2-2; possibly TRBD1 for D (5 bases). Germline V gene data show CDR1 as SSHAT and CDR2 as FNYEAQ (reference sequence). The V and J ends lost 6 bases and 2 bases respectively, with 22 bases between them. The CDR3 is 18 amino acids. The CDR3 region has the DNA TGTGCCAGCAGATTGGGAACAGGACAAGCATTAAACACCGGGGAGCTGTTTTTT. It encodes CASRLGTGQALNTGELFF.

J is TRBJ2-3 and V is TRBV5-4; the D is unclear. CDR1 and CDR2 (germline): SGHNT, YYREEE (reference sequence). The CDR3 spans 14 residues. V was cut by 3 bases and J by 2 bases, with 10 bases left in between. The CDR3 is CASSSDTATDTQYF. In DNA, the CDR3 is TGTGCCAGCAGCTCAGACACTGCCACAGATACGCAGTATTTT.

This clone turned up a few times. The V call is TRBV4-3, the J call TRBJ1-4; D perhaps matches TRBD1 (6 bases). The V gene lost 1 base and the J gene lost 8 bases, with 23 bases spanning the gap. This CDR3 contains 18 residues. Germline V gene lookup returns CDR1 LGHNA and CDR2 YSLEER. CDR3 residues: CASSQAITEGGSWEKLFF. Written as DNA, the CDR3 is TGCGCCAGCAGCCAAGCTATAACGGAGGGGGGTAGTTGGGAAAAACTGTTTTTT.

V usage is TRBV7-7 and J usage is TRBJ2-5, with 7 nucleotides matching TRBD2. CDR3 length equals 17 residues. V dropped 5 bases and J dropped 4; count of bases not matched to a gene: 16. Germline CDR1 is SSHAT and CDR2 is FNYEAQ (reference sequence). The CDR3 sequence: CASSRGSSGGTVETQYF. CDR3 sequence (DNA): TGTGCCAGCAGCCGCGGGTCCTCCGGGGGGACCGTAGAGACCCAGTACTTC.

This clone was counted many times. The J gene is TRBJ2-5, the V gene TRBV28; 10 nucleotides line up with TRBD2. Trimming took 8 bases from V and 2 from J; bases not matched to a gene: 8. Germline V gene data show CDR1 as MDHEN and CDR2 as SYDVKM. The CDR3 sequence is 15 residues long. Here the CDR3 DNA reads TGTGCCAGCCAAACCAATAGCGGGGGGCAAGAGACCCAGTACTTC. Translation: CASQTNSGGQETQYF.

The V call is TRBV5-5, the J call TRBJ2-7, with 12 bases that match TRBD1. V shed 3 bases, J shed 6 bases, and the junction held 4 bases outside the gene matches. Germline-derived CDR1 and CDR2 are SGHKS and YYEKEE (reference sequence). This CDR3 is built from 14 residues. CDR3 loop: CASSWGQGASEQYF. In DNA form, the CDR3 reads TGTGCCAGCAGCTGGGGACAGGGGGCGTCCGAGCAGTACTTC.

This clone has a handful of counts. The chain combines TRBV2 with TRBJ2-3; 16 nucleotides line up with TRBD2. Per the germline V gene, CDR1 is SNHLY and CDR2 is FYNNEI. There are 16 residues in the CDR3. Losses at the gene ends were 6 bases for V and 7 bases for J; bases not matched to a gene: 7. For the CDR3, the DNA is TGTGCCAGCAGGACCGGGACTAGCGGGGGGGCCCATACGCAGTATTTT. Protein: CASRTGTSGGAHTQYF. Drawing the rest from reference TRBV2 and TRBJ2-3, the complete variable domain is EPEVTQTPSHQVTQMGQEVILRCVPISNHLYFYWYRQILGQKVEFLVSFYNNEISEKSEIFDDQFSVERPDGSNFTLKIRSTKLEDSAMYFCASRTGTSGGAHTQYFGPGTRLTVL.

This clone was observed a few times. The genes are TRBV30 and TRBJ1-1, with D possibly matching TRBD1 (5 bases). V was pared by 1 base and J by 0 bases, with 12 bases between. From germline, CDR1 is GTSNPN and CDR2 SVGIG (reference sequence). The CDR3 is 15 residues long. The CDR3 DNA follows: TGTGCCTGGAGTGGGTTTGCAGGGTTGAACACTGAAGCTTTCTTT. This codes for CAWSGFAGLNTEAFF. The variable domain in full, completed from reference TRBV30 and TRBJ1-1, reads SQTIHQWPATLVQPVGSPLSLECTVEGTSNPNLYWYRQAAGRGLQLLFYSVGIGQISSEVPQNLSASRPQDRQFILSSKKLLLSDSGFYLCAWSGFAGLNTEAFFGQGTRLTVV.

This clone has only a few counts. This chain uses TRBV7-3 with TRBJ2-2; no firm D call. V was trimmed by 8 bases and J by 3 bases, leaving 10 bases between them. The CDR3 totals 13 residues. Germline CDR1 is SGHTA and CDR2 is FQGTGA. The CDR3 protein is CASRPRDTGELFF. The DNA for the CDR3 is TGTGCCAGCCGTCCAAGGGACACCGGGGAGCTGTTTTTT.

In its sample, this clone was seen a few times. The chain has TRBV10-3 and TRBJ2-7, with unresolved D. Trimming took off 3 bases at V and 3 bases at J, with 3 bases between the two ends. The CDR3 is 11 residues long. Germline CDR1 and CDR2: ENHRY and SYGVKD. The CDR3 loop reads CAISDSYEQYV. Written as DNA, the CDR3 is TGTGCCATCAGTGACAGCTACGAGCAGTACGTC.

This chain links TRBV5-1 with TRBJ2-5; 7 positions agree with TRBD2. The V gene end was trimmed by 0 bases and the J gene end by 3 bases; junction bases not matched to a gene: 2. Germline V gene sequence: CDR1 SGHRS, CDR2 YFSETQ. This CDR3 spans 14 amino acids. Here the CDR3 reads CASSLEGLEETQYF. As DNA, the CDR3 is TGCGCCAGCAGCTTGGAAGGACTAGAAGAGACCCAGTACTTC.

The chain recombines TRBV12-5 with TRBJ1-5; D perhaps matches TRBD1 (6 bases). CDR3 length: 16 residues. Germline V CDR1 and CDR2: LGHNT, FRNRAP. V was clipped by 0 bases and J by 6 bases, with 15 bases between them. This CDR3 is CASGLVHGGGGQPQHF. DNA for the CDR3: TGTGCTAGTGGTTTGGTACATGGGGGGGGCGGTCAGCCCCAGCATTTT.

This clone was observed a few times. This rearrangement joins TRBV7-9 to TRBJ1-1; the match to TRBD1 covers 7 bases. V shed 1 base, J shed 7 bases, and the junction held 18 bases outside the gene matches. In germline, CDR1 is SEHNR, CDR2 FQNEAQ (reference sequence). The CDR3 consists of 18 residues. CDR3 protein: CASSLVQGIGQVRGEAFF. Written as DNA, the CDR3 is TGTGCCAGCAGCTTAGTCCAAGGAATTGGACAGGTTAGGGGTGAAGCTTTCTTT.

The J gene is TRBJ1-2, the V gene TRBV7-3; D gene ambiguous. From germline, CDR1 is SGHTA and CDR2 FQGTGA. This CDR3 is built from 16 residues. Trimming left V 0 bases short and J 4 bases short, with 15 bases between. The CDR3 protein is CASSLTGGEPGYGYTF. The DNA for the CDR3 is TGTGCCAGCAGCTTAACAGGTGGCGAACCCGGCTATGGCTACACCTTC.

Here the CDR3 DNA reads TGTGCCAGTAGATGGGGCCCGAGGGGGGATACGCAGTATTTT. It specifies CASRWGPRGDTQYF. The rearrangement uses TRBV19 and TRBJ2-3, with D maybe TRBD1 (6 bases). The CDR3 loop spans 14 amino acids. In germline, CDR1 is LNHDA, CDR2 SQIVND (reference sequence). The ends were cut back, 6 bases at V and 6 bases at J, with 16 bases in the middle. Full variable domain (missing parts from reference TRBV19 and TRBJ2-3): DGGITQSPKYLFRKEGQNVTLSCEQNLNHDAMYWYRQDPGQGLRLIYYSQIVNDFQKGDIAEGYSVSREKKESFPLTVTSAQKNPTAFYLCASRWGPRGDTQYFGPGTRLTVL.

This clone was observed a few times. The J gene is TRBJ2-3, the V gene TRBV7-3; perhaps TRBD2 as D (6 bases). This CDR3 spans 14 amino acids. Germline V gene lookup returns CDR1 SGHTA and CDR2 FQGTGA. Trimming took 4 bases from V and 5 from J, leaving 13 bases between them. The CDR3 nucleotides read TGTGCCAGCAGCTCCTTGACTAGTAGAGATACGCAGTATTTT. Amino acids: CASSSLTSRDTQYF.

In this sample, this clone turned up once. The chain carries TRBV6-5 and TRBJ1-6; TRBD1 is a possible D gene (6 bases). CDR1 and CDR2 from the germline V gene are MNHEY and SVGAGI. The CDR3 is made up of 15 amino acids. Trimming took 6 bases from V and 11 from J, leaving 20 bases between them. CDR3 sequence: CASSPLGGRGTPLHF. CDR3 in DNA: TGTGCCAGCAGCCCCTTAGGGGGGCGCGGGACACCCCTCCACTTT.

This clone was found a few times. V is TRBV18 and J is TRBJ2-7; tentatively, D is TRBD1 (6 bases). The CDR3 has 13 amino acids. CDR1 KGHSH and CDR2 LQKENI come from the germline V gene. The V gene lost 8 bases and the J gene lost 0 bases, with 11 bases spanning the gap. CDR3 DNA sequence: TGTGCCAGCACAGGACAGAGCTCCTACGAGCAGTACTTC. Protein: CASTGQSSYEQYF. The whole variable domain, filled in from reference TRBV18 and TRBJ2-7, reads NAGVMQNPRHLVRRRGQEARLRCSPMKGHSHVYWYRQLPEEGLKFMVYLQKENIIDESGMPKERFSAEFPKEGPSILRIQQVVRGDSAAYFCASTGQSSYEQYFGPGTRLTVT.

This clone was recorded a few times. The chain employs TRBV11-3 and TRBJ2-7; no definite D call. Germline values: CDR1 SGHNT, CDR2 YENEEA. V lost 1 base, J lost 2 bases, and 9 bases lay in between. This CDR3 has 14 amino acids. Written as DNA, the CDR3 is TGTGCCAGCAGCTTAGGCCAGGCCACCTACGAGCAGTACTTC. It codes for CASSLGQATYEQYF. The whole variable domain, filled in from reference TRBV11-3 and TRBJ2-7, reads EAGVVQSPRYKIIEKKQPVAFWCNPISGHNTLYWYLQNLGQGPELLIRYENEEAVDDSQLPKDRFSAERLKGVDSTLKIQPAELGDSAVYLCASSLGQATYEQYFGPGTRLTVT.

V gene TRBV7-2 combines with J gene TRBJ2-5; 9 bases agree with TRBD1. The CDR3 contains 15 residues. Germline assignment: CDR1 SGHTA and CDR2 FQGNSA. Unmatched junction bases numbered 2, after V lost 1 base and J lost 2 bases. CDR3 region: CASSLVTGGQETQYF. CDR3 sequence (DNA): TGTGCCAGCAGCTTAGTGACAGGGGGGCAAGAGACCCAGTACTTC.

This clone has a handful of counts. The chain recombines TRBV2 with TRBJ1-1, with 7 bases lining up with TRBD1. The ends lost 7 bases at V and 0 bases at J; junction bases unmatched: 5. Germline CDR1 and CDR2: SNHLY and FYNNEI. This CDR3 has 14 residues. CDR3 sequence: CASTNRGMNTEAFF. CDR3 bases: TGTGCCAGCACGAACAGGGGAATGAACACTGAAGCTTTCTTT.

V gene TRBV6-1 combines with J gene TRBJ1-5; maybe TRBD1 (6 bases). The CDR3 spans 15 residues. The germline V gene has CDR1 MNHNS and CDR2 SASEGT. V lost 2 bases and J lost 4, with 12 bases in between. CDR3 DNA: TGTGCCAGCAGTGAAACAGGGATACGGAATCAGCCCCAGCATTTT. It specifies CASSETGIRNQPQHF.

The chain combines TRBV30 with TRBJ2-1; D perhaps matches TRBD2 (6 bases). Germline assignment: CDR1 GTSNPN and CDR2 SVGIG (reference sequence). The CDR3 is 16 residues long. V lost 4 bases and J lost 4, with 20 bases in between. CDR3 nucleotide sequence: TGTGCCTGGAAGGCGGTTGGGCAGGGACTTTACAATGAGCAGTTCTTC. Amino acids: CAWKAVGQGLYNEQFF.

The DNA of the CDR3 is TGTGCCAGCAGGCGGCAGGGAGGGACCGGGGAGCTGTTTTTT. As protein: CASRRQGGTGELFF. The chain is built from TRBV7-7 and TRBJ2-2; TRBD2 matches at 7 bases. CDR1 and CDR2 from the germline V gene are SSHAT and FNYEAQ (reference sequence). This CDR3 has 14 residues. The J segment lost 5 bases and the V segment lost 6 bases, leaving 6 bases of the junction unmatched.

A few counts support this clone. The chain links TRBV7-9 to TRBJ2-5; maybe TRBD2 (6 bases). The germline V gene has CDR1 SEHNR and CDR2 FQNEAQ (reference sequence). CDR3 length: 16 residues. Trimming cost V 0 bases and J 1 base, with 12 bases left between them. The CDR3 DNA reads TGTGCCAGCAGCTTAGCCGTTCAGGGAGGCCAAGAGACCCAGTACTTC. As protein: CASSLAVQGGQETQYF.

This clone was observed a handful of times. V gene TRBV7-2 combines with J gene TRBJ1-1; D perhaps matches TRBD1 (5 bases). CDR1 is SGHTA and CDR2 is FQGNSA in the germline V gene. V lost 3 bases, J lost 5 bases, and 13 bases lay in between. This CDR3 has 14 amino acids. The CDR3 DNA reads TGTGCCAGCAGCTTGGGGAGGGGAGAAACTGAAGCTTTCTTT. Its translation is CASSLGRGETEAFF.

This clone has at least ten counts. The DNA of the CDR3 is TGCAGCGTCGGAGGGAGTGGGAACCGGGTCAATGAGCAGTTCTTC. It encodes CSVGGSGNRVNEQFF. The chain recombines TRBV29-1 with TRBJ2-1; TRBD2 might be the D (6 bases). The germline V gene has CDR1 SQVTM and CDR2 ANQGSEA. CDR3 length: 15 residues. V shed 6 bases and J shed 6 bases, with 21 bases lying between them.

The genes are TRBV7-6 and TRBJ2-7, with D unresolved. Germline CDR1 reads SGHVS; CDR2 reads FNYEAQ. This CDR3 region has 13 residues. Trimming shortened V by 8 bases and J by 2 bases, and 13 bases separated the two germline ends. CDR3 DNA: TGTGCCAGCCCCCCGGCCAGGCCCTACGAGCAGTACGTC. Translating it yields CASPPARPYEQYV.

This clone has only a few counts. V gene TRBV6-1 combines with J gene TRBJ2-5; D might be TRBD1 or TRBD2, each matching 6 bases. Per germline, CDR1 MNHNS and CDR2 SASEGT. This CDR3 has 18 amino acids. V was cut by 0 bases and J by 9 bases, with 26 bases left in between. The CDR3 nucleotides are TGTGCCAGCAGTGAAGCGCGGGATAACAGGGCCTACTCAGGGGCCCAGTACTTC. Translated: CASSEARDNRAYSGAQYF.

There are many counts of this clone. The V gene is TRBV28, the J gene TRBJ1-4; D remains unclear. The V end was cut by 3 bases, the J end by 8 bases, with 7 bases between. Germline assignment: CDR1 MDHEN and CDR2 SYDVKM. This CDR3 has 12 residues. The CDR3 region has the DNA TGTGCCAGCAGTTTGAGAAGCGAAAAACTGTTTTTT. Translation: CASSLRSEKLFF.

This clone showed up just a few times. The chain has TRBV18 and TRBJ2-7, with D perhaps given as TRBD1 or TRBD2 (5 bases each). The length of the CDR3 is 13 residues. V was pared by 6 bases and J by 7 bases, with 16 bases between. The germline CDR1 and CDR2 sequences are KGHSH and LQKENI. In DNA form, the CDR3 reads TGTGCCAGCTCTCGGGACGCTAAAACGGAGCAGTACGTC. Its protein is CASSRDAKTEQYV.

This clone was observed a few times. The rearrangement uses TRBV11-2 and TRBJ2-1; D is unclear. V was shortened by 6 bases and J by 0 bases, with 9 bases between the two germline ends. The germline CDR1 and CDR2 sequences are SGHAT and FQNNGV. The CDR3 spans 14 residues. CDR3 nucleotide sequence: TGTGCCAGCAGGCGAGAGAGCTCCTACAATGAGCAGTTCTTC. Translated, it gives CASRRESSYNEQFF.